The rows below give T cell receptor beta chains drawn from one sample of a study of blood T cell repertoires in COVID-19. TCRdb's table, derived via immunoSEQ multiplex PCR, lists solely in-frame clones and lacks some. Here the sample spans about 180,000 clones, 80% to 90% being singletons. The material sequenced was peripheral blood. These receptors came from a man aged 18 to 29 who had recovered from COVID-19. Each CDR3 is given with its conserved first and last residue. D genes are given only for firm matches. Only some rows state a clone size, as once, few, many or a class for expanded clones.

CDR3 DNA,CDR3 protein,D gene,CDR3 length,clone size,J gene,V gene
TGTGCCAGCAGACTAGCGGGAGCAGATACGCAGTATTTT,CASRLAGADTQYF,TRBD2,13,-,TRBJ2-3,TRBV19
TGCGCCAGCAGCTACGGGGCGAACACCGGGGAGCTGTTTTTT,CASSYGANTGELFF,-,14,-,TRBJ2-2,TRBV5-1
TGTGCCAGCAGCTCCGGGCCAAGCGGGAAGACAGATACGCAGTATTTT,CASSSGPSGKTDTQYF,TRBD2,16,-,TRBJ2-3,TRBV7-8
TGTGCCAGCAGTCCCGGTGGTAGCGGGACCTACGAGCAGTACTTC,CASSPGGSGTYEQYF,TRBD2,15,-,TRBJ2-7,TRBV28
TGTGCCAGCAGTGAAGGCAGGGGCGTCTATGGCTACACCTTC,CASSEGRGVYGYTF,-,14,-,TRBJ1-2,TRBV6-1
TGTGCCAGCAGCTCCAAACAGCCGCTAGCGAGGAGCTCCTACGAGCAGTACTTC,CASSSKQPLARSSYEQYF,-,18,-,TRBJ2-7,TRBV7-9
TGCGCCAGCAGCCAGACTGGGCAGGGGGCGTACAATGAGCAGTTCTTC,CASSQTGQGAYNEQFF,TRBD1,16,-,TRBJ2-1,TRBV4-3
TGCGCCAGCAGCCGCGGGGGGGTCACAGATACGCAGTATTTT,CASSRGGVTDTQYF,TRBD2,14,-,TRBJ2-3,TRBV4-3
TGTGCCACGGCCGGGACAGGGGATCAGCCCCAGCATTTT,CATAGTGDQPQHF,TRBD1,13,-,TRBJ1-5,TRBV10-3
TGTGCCAGCAGTTACGGAGGGACTAGCGGAGCCTACGAGCAGTACTTC,CASSYGGTSGAYEQYF,TRBD2,16,few,TRBJ2-7,TRBV6-5
TGCGCCAGCAGCTTCTCTCCGGGAACAGATACGCAGTATTTT,CASSFSPGTDTQYF,-,14,-,TRBJ2-3,TRBV5-1
TGTGCCAGCAGGGTCGCGGTAGCGGGCGCCTACGAGCAGTACTTC,CASRVAVAGAYEQYF,TRBD2,15,-,TRBJ2-7,TRBV28
TGTGCCACTTCTAGGGGACAGGGCAACACCGGGGAGCTGTTTTTT,CATSRGQGNTGELFF,TRBD1,15,-,TRBJ2-2,TRBV2
TGTGCCAGCAGCTTAAGGGGTACGCAGTATTTT,CASSLRGTQYF,-,11,-,TRBJ2-3,TRBV7-9
TGTGCCAGCAGCCGCGGGACAGTGAGGCAAGAGACCCAGTACTTC,CASSRGTVRQETQYF,-,15,-,TRBJ2-5,TRBV7-9
TGTGCCATCAGTGACGGGTTAGCGGGAGTGAGGGATACGCAGTATTTT,CAISDGLAGVRDTQYF,TRBD2,16,-,TRBJ2-3,TRBV10-3
TGCGCCAGCAGTGAGGGGACAGGGGGTTACGAGCAGTACTTC,CASSEGTGGYEQYF,TRBD1,14,-,TRBJ2-7,TRBV10-1
TGTGCCAGCACCGTTGGGGACTGGGACTACGAGCAGTACTTC,CASTVGDWDYEQYF,-,14,once,TRBJ2-7,TRBV6-5
TGTGCCAGCTCAATAGGGACAGCTACGAACACCGGGGAGCTGTTTTTT,CASSIGTATNTGELFF,TRBD1,16,-,TRBJ2-2,TRBV18
TGTGCCAGCACCCTGGGACAGGGGGACACTGAAGCTTTCTTT,CASTLGQGDTEAFF,TRBD1,14,-,TRBJ1-1,TRBV5-4
TGTGCCTGGAGTGTTGGGCGGGAACATTCCTACGAGCAGTACTTC,CAWSVGREHSYEQYF,-,15,few,TRBJ2-7,TRBV30
TGCGCCAGCAGCCAAGATTGGGGGGTGGCCTATGGCTACACCTTC,CASSQDWGVAYGYTF,-,15,-,TRBJ1-2,TRBV4-3
TGTGCCAGCTCGCCCTTCATTCCGGGACAGGGGTATGGCTACACCTTC,CASSPFIPGQGYGYTF,TRBD1,16,-,TRBJ1-2,TRBV18
TGCGCCAGCAGCTTGACTAGCTACAATGAGCAGTTCTTC,CASSLTSYNEQFF,-,13,-,TRBJ2-1,TRBV5-1
TGTGCCATCAGTGACAGGGTGGTGGATGAAGCTTTCTTT,CAISDRVVDEAFF,-,13,-,TRBJ1-1,TRBV10-3
TGCGCCAGCAGCACTTCGGCGGCGGAGAACACCGGGGAGCTGTTTTTT,CASSTSAAENTGELFF,-,16,-,TRBJ2-2,TRBV4-1
TGTGCCAGCAGCCCGGGGATGGCCACTGAAGCTTTCTTT,CASSPGMATEAFF,-,13,-,TRBJ1-1,TRBV12-3/TRBV12-4